Shown below are 29 T cell receptor beta chains from a single sample sequenced in a study of blood T cell repertoires in COVID-19. Using immunoSEQ multiplex PCR, the repertoire was profiled, and TCRdb retains in-frame clones only, with some absent. The table shows approximately 110,000 clones, with roughly two thirds occurring only once. Source material: peripheral blood. All receptors come from a man of 80 years or more with acute or convalescent COVID-19.

CDR3 DNA sequence: TGTGCCAGCAATAGTCCTAGCCGCCCTCACAATGAGCAGTTCTTC. The encoded protein is CASNSPSRPHNEQFF. V usage is TRBV28 and J usage is TRBJ2-1; a weak D match, TRBD2 (5 bases). This CDR3 comprises 15 residues. Per germline, CDR1 MDHEN and CDR2 SYDVKM. Between the trimmed V and J ends, which lost 7 bases and 5 bases, there was a span of 18 bases.

The chain couples TRBV4-2 to TRBJ1-2; 8 nucleotides match TRBD1. This CDR3 is 16 amino acids long. J was trimmed by 4 bases and V by 3 bases; bases with no gene match: 10. CDR1 and CDR2 (germline): LGHNA, YNFKEQ. The CDR3 sequence: CASSHTGTGGPYGYTF. The CDR3 coding sequence is TGTGCCAGCAGCCATACGGGAACAGGGGGTCCCTATGGCTACACCTTC.

This clone showed up just a few times. The chain uses TRBV24-1 and TRBJ1-2; perhaps TRBD1 as D (6 bases). The CDR3 extends over 14 amino acids. V lost 4 bases and J lost 3, with 11 bases in between. Germline CDR1 is KGHDR and CDR2 is SFDVKD. The CDR3 here is CATSDVTGYYGYTF. For the CDR3, the DNA is TGTGCCACCAGTGACGTGACAGGTTACTATGGCTACACCTTC.

The rearrangement joins TRBV2 to TRBJ2-7; 9 bases match TRBD1. This CDR3 contains 14 residues. CDR1 and CDR2 from the germline V gene are SNHLY and FYNNEI. V lost 6 bases and J lost 7; bases outside the gene matches: 10. CDR3 bases: TGTGCCAGCAGAGAATACAGGGGGCCTTCTGAGCAGTACTTC. It codes for CASREYRGPSEQYF.

In its sample, this clone was seen a few times. The DNA of the CDR3 is TGTGCCAGCAGCTACGACCCGGGACAGTACTATGGCTACACCTTC. It specifies CASSYDPGQYYGYTF. The rearrangement links TRBV6-5 to TRBJ1-2; 7 nucleotides match TRBD1. V dropped 6 bases and J dropped 3; count of bases not matched to a gene: 10. This CDR3 contains 15 residues. Looked up from germline, CDR1 is MNHEY and CDR2 is SVGAGI.

The chain employs TRBV7-2 and TRBJ2-2; D unclear. The CDR3 length is 13 residues. Trimming took 5 bases from V and 7 from J, leaving 11 bases between them. Germline CDR1 and CDR2: SGHTA and FQGNSA. The CDR3 spells CASSPHPSGELFF. CDR3 sequence (DNA): TGTGCCAGCAGCCCCCACCCCAGCGGGGAGCTGTTTTTT. Variable domain in full (rest from reference TRBV7-2 and TRBJ2-2): GAGVSQSPSNKVTEKGKDVELRCDPISGHTALYWYRQSLGQGLEFLIYFQGNSAPDKSGLPSDRFSAERTGGSVSTLTIQRTQQEDSAVYLCASSPHPSGELFFGEGSRLTVL.

This clone was picked up one time. CDR3 protein: CASSQDPGSQETQYF. The CDR3 DNA reads TGCGCCAGCAGCCAAGACCCTGGCAGTCAAGAGACCCAGTACTTC. This chain connects TRBV4-1 to TRBJ2-5; D gene ambiguous. Germline CDR1 MGHRA, CDR2 YSYEKL. The CDR3 sequence is 15 residues long. The V end was cut by 0 bases, the J end by 2 bases, with 10 bases between.

The rearrangement uses TRBV18 and TRBJ2-7, with TRBD2 matching 10 bases. This CDR3 is 14 amino acids long. Germline lookup yields CDR1 KGHSH and CDR2 LQKENI. With V trimmed by 4 bases and J by 3 bases, 3 bases remained unmatched. The CDR3 coding sequence is TGTGCCAGCTCACGAGCGGGAGGGAACTACGAGCAGTACTTC. It specifies CASSRAGGNYEQYF.

This clone has just a few counts. This chain uses TRBV6-5 with TRBJ1-2; D is uncertain. With 6 bases removed from V and 4 bases from J, the gap between germline ends came to 12 bases. This CDR3 region has 13 residues. The germline CDR1 and CDR2 sequences are MNHEY and SVGAGI. DNA of the CDR3: TGTGCCAGCAGCCCGGGTCCGGTCTATGGCTACACCTTC. Its protein is CASSPGPVYGYTF.

This sequence joins TRBV28 and TRBJ1-5; weak D call: TRBD1 (5 bases). Germline V CDR1 and CDR2: MDHEN, SYDVKM. The V and J ends lost 6 bases and 0 bases respectively, with 12 bases between them. The CDR3 is made up of 15 amino acids. CDR3 DNA: TGTGCCAGCAGCCGACAGAGCTTTAGCAATCAGCCCCAGCATTTT. Its protein product is CASSRQSFSNQPQHF.

The rearrangement joins TRBV24-1 to TRBJ2-3; TRBD1 aligns across 9 bases. The CDR3 runs 16 residues. V trimming: 3 bases; J trimming: 5 bases; junction bases outside the gene matches: 8. Germline loops: CDR1 KGHDR, CDR2 SFDVKD. CDR3 nucleotides: TGTGCCACCAGTGATCCCGGGACAGGGTATCAAGATACGCAGTATTTT. Protein product: CATSDPGTGYQDTQYF.

The V call is TRBV2, the J call TRBJ1-4; tentative D call: TRBD1 (5 bases). The germline gives CDR1 SNHLY, CDR2 FYNNEI. There are 14 residues in the CDR3. V was pared by 5 bases and J by 6 bases, with 13 bases between. As DNA, the CDR3 is TGTGCCAGCAGTTCCCAGGGAGGAGATGAAAAACTGTTTTTT. Its translation is CASSSQGGDEKLFF.

The rearrangement uses TRBV6-6 and TRBJ2-5, with TRBD2 identical over 12 bases. The CDR3 extends over 15 amino acids. Trimming removed 6 bases from V and 2 bases from J; junction bases left unmatched: 4. CDR1 is MNHNY, CDR2 SVGAGI, per germline (reference sequence). The CDR3 DNA is TGTGCCAGCAGATCGACTAGCGGGAGTCAAGAGACCCAGTACTTC. Translation gives CASRSTSGSQETQYF.

CDR3 nucleotide sequence: TGTGCCAGCAGCTTCGTGTCAGGGGTGGGAGAGACCCAGTACTTC. Amino acids: CASSFVSGVGETQYF. The chain is built from TRBV7-8 and TRBJ2-5, with TRBD1 as a possible D gene (6 bases). The V and J ends lost 3 bases and 4 bases respectively, with 15 bases between them. From germline, CDR1 is SGHVS and CDR2 FQNEAQ. The CDR3 is 15 amino acids.

The table lists this clone with a count of one. This chain connects TRBV6-5 to TRBJ1-2; 8 nucleotides line up with TRBD1. Per the germline V gene, CDR1 is MNHEY and CDR2 is SVGAGI. This CDR3 has 14 residues. The V segment lost 4 bases and the J segment 4 bases; nucleotides outside the gene matches: 5. The CDR3, as DNA: TGTGCCAGCAGTTCCGGACAGGGCGGCTATGGCTACACCTTC. It codes for CASSSGQGGYGYTF.

This chain connects TRBV28 to TRBJ2-3; possible D gene TRBD2, 6 bases. The CDR3 has 15 residues. The germline V gene encodes CDR1 MDHEN and CDR2 SYDVKM. Written as DNA, the CDR3 is TGTGTCACCCGGGTGGGCGGGACCCGCACAGATACGCAGTATTTT. Encoded protein: CVTRVGGTRTDTQYF.

This clone has at least ten counts. The CDR3 loop is CASSYLGLYNEQFF. CDR3 in DNA: TGTGCCAGCAGTTACCTTGGGCTGTACAATGAGCAGTTCTTC. The genes are TRBV6-2 or TRBV6-3 and TRBJ2-1; no clear D gene. Trimming pared 2 bases from V and 4 bases from J, leaving 9 bases between. This CDR3 is built from 14 residues. Germline V gene data show CDR1 as MNHEY and CDR2 as SVGEGT.

The V gene is TRBV7-9, the J gene TRBJ2-7; the match to TRBD1 covers 8 bases. The germline gives CDR1 SEHNR, CDR2 FQNEAQ (reference sequence). The CDR3 covers 14 residues. The trim removed 3 bases at V and 3 bases at J, leaving 4 bases unmatched. This CDR3 reads CASSFGQGGYEQYF. In nucleotides, the CDR3 is TGTGCCAGCAGCTTCGGACAGGGTGGCTACGAGCAGTACTTC. The full variable domain, rest sourced from reference TRBV7-9 and TRBJ2-7, is DTGVSQNPRHKITKRGQNVTFRCDPISEHNRLYWYRQTLGQGPEFLTYFQNEAQLEKSRLLSDRFSAERPKGSFSTLEIQRTEQGDSAMYLCASSFGQGGYEQYFGPGTRLTVT.

In DNA form, the CDR3 reads TGTGCCAGCAGTTTTCAGGACACTGAAGCTTTCTTT. It translates to CASSFQDTEAFF. This chain links TRBV28 with TRBJ1-1; D unclear. Germline V gene data show CDR1 as MDHEN and CDR2 as SYDVKM. V shed 3 bases and J shed 3 bases, with 5 bases lying between them. CDR3 length: 12 amino acids.

The chain joins TRBV4-3 to TRBJ2-1, with TRBD2 identical over 10 bases. Losses at the gene ends were 2 bases for V and 8 bases for J; bases not matched to a gene: 9. CDR1 and CDR2 from the germline V gene are LGHNA and YSLEER. The CDR3 extends over 16 amino acids. The CDR3 bases are TGCGCCAGCAGCCAAAGAAGCGGGAGGGCCCACGATGAGCAGTTCTTC. Protein: CASSQRSGRAHDEQFF.

This rearrangement joins TRBV6-5 to TRBJ2-3; TRBD2 might be the D (5 bases). Germline V gene lookup returns CDR1 MNHEY and CDR2 SVGAGI. This CDR3 has 11 amino acids. With 11 bases removed from V and 6 bases from J, the gap between germline ends came to 12 bases. The CDR3 region is CASRGLDTQYF. In DNA form, the CDR3 reads TGTGCCTCTCGGGGTTTGGATACGCAGTATTTT.

The V gene is TRBV4-3, the J gene TRBJ2-7; 7 bases agree with TRBD1. CDR1 is LGHNA and CDR2 is YSLEER in the germline V gene. This CDR3 comprises 13 residues. Trimming removed 11 bases from V and 2 bases from J; junction bases left unmatched: 9. CDR3 sequence (DNA): TGCGCCGGAGACCGGGACAGTACCTACGAGCAGTACTTC. This encodes CAGDRDSTYEQYF.

About this clone: Different DNA sequences within this sample yield the same CDR3. V gene TRBV27 combines with J gene TRBJ2-2; 7 bases align to TRBD1. Germline trimming cut 5 bases from V and 0 bases from J; bases unmatched to any gene: 6. Germline V gene sequence: CDR1 MNHEY, CDR2 SMNVEV (reference sequence). The CDR3 has 16 residues. CDR3 sequence (DNA): TGTGCCAGCAGTCGACCGGGACAGACGAACACCGGGGAGCTGTTTTTT. This translates into CASSRPGQTNTGELFF.

The J gene is TRBJ2-3, the V gene TRBV5-5; perhaps TRBD1 as D (6 bases). The germline V gene has CDR1 SGHKS and CDR2 YYEKEE (reference sequence). This CDR3 has 16 amino acids. V lost 4 bases, J lost 0 bases, and 15 bases lay in between. CDR3 in amino acids: CASSLPVGQSTDTQYF. The CDR3 nucleotides are TGTGCCAGCAGCCTTCCAGTGGGACAAAGCACAGATACGCAGTATTTT.

This clone was recorded a few times. CDR3 nucleotide sequence: TGTGCCAGCAGTTTAGGTGGGAGGGCCCAGGAGACCCAGTACTTC. Protein: CASSLGGRAQETQYF. The genes are TRBV27 and TRBJ2-5; 7 bases fit TRBD2. With V trimmed by 2 bases and J by 5 bases, 8 bases remained unmatched. This CDR3 is 15 amino acids long. Germline assignment: CDR1 MNHEY and CDR2 SMNVEV (reference sequence).

The V call is TRBV11-3, the J call TRBJ2-1; the match to TRBD1 covers 7 bases. Germline lookup yields CDR1 SGHNT and CDR2 YENEEA. The CDR3 loop spans 16 amino acids. V was clipped by 5 bases and J by 2 bases; unmatched bases: 9. The CDR3 DNA reads as TGTGCCAGCAGCCCCGACCGGGACAGCGCCTACAATGAGCAGTTCTTC. Amino acids: CASSPDRDSAYNEQFF. Filled out from reference TRBV11-3 and TRBJ2-1, the complete variable domain reads EAGVVQSPRYKIIEKKQPVAFWCNPISGHNTLYWYLQNLGQGPELLIRYENEEAVDDSQLPKDRFSAERLKGVDSTLKIQPAELGDSAVYLCASSPDRDSAYNEQFFGPGTRLTVL.

This chain connects TRBV28 to TRBJ1-1; tentative D call: TRBD1 (5 bases). The CDR3 runs to 12 residues. Trimming cost V 1 base and J 9 bases, with 9 bases left between them. Germline-derived CDR1 and CDR2 are MDHEN and SYDVKM. CDR3 protein: CASSLLQDKAFF. The CDR3 DNA sequence: TGTGCCAGCAGTTTATTACAGGATAAAGCTTTCTTT.

The chain employs TRBV2 and TRBJ1-3; D remains unclear. The germline gives CDR1 SNHLY, CDR2 FYNNEI. The CDR3 loop spans 15 amino acids. Trimming shortened V by 5 bases and J by 0 bases, and 11 bases separated the two germline ends. The CDR3, as DNA: TGTGCCAGCAGTAGACGGGATCTCTCTGGAAACACCATATATTTT. This translates into CASSRRDLSGNTIYF.

In its sample, this clone was seen a few times. This chain joins TRBV5-1 and TRBJ2-1, with 12 bases identical to TRBD2. The CDR3 sequence is 20 residues long. V shed 0 bases, J shed 1 base, and the junction held 11 bases outside the gene matches. CDR1 SGHRS and CDR2 YFSETQ come from the germline V gene. CDR3 in amino acids: CASSLAASGRAGHSYNEQFF. The CDR3 nucleotides read TGCGCCAGCAGCTTGGCAGCTAGCGGGAGGGCGGGTCATTCCTACAATGAGCAGTTCTTC. Full variable domain (rest looked up from reference TRBV5-1 and TRBJ2-1): KAGVTQTPRYLIKTRGQQVTLSCSPISGHRSVSWYQQTPGQGLQFLFEYFSETQRNKGNFPGRFSGRQFSNSRSEMNVSTLELGDSALYLCASSLAASGRAGHSYNEQFFGPGTRLTVL.